This is a list of T cell receptor beta chains from one sample in a study of cytomegalovirus exposure and HLA in healthy donors. This table comes from immunoSEQ multiplex PCR, and its TCRdb copy is limited to in-frame clones, with some not included. Among fewer than 120,000 clones listed, 79% were seen once. Sequenced input: PBMCs. These TCRs come from a young man in good health and CMV-seropositive. Each CDR3 is given with its conserved first and last residue. D genes are given only for firm matches. The listing skips clone size in some rows; elsewhere it reads once, few, many or a size class.

D: TRBD1; J: TRBJ2-3; V: TRBV9; size: -; DNA: TGTGCCAGCAGCCCACAAACAGGGGGCGACTCATATTTT; CDR3: CASSPQTGGDSYF
D: -; J: TRBJ1-5; V: TRBV4-1; size: -; DNA: TGCGCCAGCAGCCAAGAAGTGTCGCAGTACAATCAGCCCCAGCATTTT; CDR3: CASSQEVSQYNQPQHF
D: TRBD2; J: TRBJ2-3; V: TRBV15; size: -; DNA: TGTGCCACCAGCAGAGCTCGGCTAGCGGGGGTTGGAGATACGCAGTATTTT; CDR3: CATSRARLAGVGDTQYF
D: -; J: TRBJ2-2; V: TRBV6-6; size: -; DNA: TGTGCCAGCAGTTACATACAGCGGGCGAACACCGGGGAGCTGTTTTTT; CDR3: CASSYIQRANTGELFF
D: -; J: TRBJ2-2; V: TRBV10-3; size: -; DNA: TGTGCCATCAACAGGGTGGAGACCGGGGAGCTGTTTTTT; CDR3: CAINRVETGELFF
D: -; J: TRBJ2-7; V: TRBV2; size: -; DNA: TGTGCCAGCGACAGTTACGGTGTCTGGACGAGCTCCTACGAGCAGTACTTC; CDR3: CASDSYGVWTSSYEQYF
D: -; J: TRBJ2-5; V: TRBV19; size: -; DNA: TGTGCCAGTAGTCAATCTACGACAGGCGCGGGAGAGACCCAGTACTTC; CDR3: CASSQSTTGAGETQYF
D: TRBD1; J: TRBJ1-5; V: TRBV27; size: -; DNA: TGTGCCAGCAGTTCCCGGGGACAGGGGACCTATCAGCCCCAGCATTTT; CDR3: CASSSRGQGTYQPQHF
D: TRBD1; J: TRBJ1-1; V: TRBV25-1; size: -; DNA: TGTGCCAGCAGCGGGACAGGGGAGGCCACTGAAGCTTTCTTT; CDR3: CASSGTGEATEAFF
D: -; J: TRBJ2-7; V: TRBV27; size: -; DNA: TGTGCCAGCAGTCCGCTAAGGAGCTCCTACGAGCAGTACTTC; CDR3: CASSPLRSSYEQYF
D: TRBD1; J: TRBJ2-7; V: TRBV5-4; size: -; DNA: TGTGCCAGCAGCTTGGACCCGGGACAGGGCTACGAGCAGTACTTC; CDR3: CASSLDPGQGYEQYF
D: -; J: TRBJ2-6; V: TRBV18; size: -; DNA: TGTGCCAGCTCACCACGATCAGGAGGGGGCAACGGGGCCAACGTCCTGACTTTC; CDR3: CASSPRSGGGNGANVLTF
D: -; J: TRBJ1-1; V: TRBV5-4; size: -; DNA: TGTGCCAGCAGTGTGACAGGCAACACTGAAGCTTTCTTT; CDR3: CASSVTGNTEAFF
D: TRBD1; J: TRBJ1-2; V: TRBV18; size: few; DNA: TGTGCCAGCTCACCACTTTTCGGGACAGGGGATGGCTACACCTTC; CDR3: CASSPLFGTGDGYTF
D: -; J: TRBJ1-1; V: TRBV27; size: -; DNA: TGTGCCAGCAGCCACCCACGGGGGAGCGGTAACACTGAAGCTTTCTTT; CDR3: CASSHPRGSGNTEAFF
D: -; J: TRBJ2-7; V: TRBV21-1; size: -; DNA: TGTGCCAGTAAATGGTCCCGGGAACGGCAGTACTTC; CDR3: CASKWSRERQYF
D: TRBD1; J: TRBJ1-3; V: TRBV6-1; size: few; DNA: TGTGCCAGCAACGGACAGGGCGAACTGAACACCATATATTTT; CDR3: CASNGQGELNTIYF
D: TRBD1; J: TRBJ2-7; V: TRBV10-3; size: -; DNA: TGTGCCATCAGTGAGTCGTGGACAGGGGTCGAGCAGTACTTC; CDR3: CAISESWTGVEQYF
D: TRBD2; J: TRBJ2-6; V: TRBV19; size: -; DNA: TGTGCCAGTAGTATAGTTTACCTAGCGGGGGCCCGCTCTGGGGCCAACGTCCTGACTTTC; CDR3: CASSIVYLAGARSGANVLTF
D: -; J: TRBJ1-1; V: TRBV5-5; size: -; DNA: TGTGCCAGCAGCTTGGACGGGGGGAACACTGAAGCTTTCTTT; CDR3: CASSLDGGNTEAFF
D: TRBD1; J: TRBJ2-2; V: TRBV4-1; size: -; DNA: TGCGCCAGCAGCCCCGGGGAGAACAGGGGCACCGGGGAGCTGTTTTTT; CDR3: CASSPGENRGTGELFF
D: -; J: TRBJ1-6; V: TRBV11-1; size: -; DNA: TGTGCCAGCAGCTTAGTTGGCAGTAATTCACCCCTCCACTTT; CDR3: CASSLVGSNSPLHF
D: TRBD1; J: TRBJ2-7; V: TRBV7-8; size: -; DNA: TGTGCCAGCCCTCGTGGGACAGGGGCCCACGAGCAGTACTTC; CDR3: CASPRGTGAHEQYF
D: -; J: TRBJ1-2; V: TRBV5-1; size: -; DNA: TGCGCCAGCAGCTTGGCCTTCGGGGGCTACACCTTC; CDR3: CASSLAFGGYTF
D: -; J: TRBJ2-7; V: TRBV29-1; size: -; DNA: TGCAGCGTTCGAGGCCCGGGGTACGAGCAGTACTTC; CDR3: CSVRGPGYEQYF
D: TRBD1; J: TRBJ1-2; V: TRBV25-1; size: few; DNA: TGTGCCAGCAGTAAGGACAGGGGAAACTATGGCTACACCTTC; CDR3: CASSKDRGNYGYTF
D: -; J: TRBJ1-1; V: TRBV12-2; size: -; DNA: TGTGCAAGTCGCCGGGACATAAACACTGAAGCTTTCTTT; CDR3: CASRRDINTEAFF
D: -; J: TRBJ2-1; V: TRBV11-2; size: -; DNA: TGTGCCAGCAGCTACGGAGAGGAGCAGTTCTTC; CDR3: CASSYGEEQFF
D: -; J: TRBJ2-5; V: TRBV5-1; size: -; DNA: TGCGCCAGCAGCCCTCGTAGCCTGGGTGCTGAGACCCAGTACTTC; CDR3: CASSPRSLGAETQYF
D: TRBD1; J: TRBJ1-1; V: TRBV19; size: -; DNA: TGTGCCAGTAGGACTACGAGGACAGGGGGCATAGGTGAAGCTTTCTTT; CDR3: CASRTTRTGGIGEAFF
D: -; J: TRBJ1-5; V: TRBV6-5; size: -; DNA: TGTGCCAGCAGTTCCAGTCCTAGCAATCAGCCCCAGCATTTT; CDR3: CASSSSPSNQPQHF
D: TRBD1; J: TRBJ1-1; V: TRBV7-9; size: -; DNA: TGTTCCAGCAGCCACCAGGGGGCTGAAGCTTTCTTT; CDR3: CSSSHQGAEAFF
D: -; J: TRBJ1-1; V: TRBV11-1; size: -; DNA: TGTGCCAGCAGCTTAAACATCTACACTGAAGCTTTCTTT; CDR3: CASSLNIYTEAFF
D: -; J: TRBJ2-2; V: TRBV11-2; size: -; DNA: TGTGCCAGCAGCTTAGACCATTTAAGAGAAGCTTTGACTGGGGAGCTGTTTTTT; CDR3: CASSLDHLREALTGELFF
D: -; J: TRBJ2-7; V: TRBV5-6; size: -; DNA: TGTGCCAGCAGCTTGGCCGACAGCGAGCAGTACTTC; CDR3: CASSLADSEQYF
D: -; J: TRBJ1-2; V: TRBV2; size: -; DNA: TGTGCCAGCAGTCTTCTTATACAGGGCTATGGCTACACCTTC; CDR3: CASSLLIQGYGYTF
D: -; J: TRBJ2-3; V: TRBV14; size: -; DNA: TGTGCCAGCAGCCAAGTTGGAGGGTTGGCAGATACGCAGTATTTT; CDR3: CASSQVGGLADTQYF
D: TRBD1; J: TRBJ1-1; V: TRBV10-2; size: -; DNA: TGCGCCAGCAGTCTGGACAGGCCGGAGGGTGAAGCTTTCTTT; CDR3: CASSLDRPEGEAFF
D: -; J: TRBJ2-5; V: TRBV5-1; size: -; DNA: TGCGCCAGCAGCTTGGCCCGGACGGGGGGCCAGGAGACCCAGTACTTC; CDR3: CASSLARTGGQETQYF
D: TRBD2; J: TRBJ2-1; V: TRBV6-4; size: -; DNA: TGTGCCAGCAGTGACTCTAGCGGGGGGGATGGTGAGCAGTTCTTC; CDR3: CASSDSSGGDGEQFF
D: -; J: TRBJ1-2; V: TRBV21-1; size: -; DNA: TGTGCCAGCAGCAGGCCCTTTAGACAGAGACCGGCAGAGCCCGGCTACACCTTC; CDR3: CASSRPFRQRPAEPGYTF
D: -; J: TRBJ1-5; V: TRBV6-1; size: -; DNA: TGTGCCAGCAGTGACTTGGGGGGGGTTAGCAATCAGCCCCAGCATTTT; CDR3: CASSDLGGVSNQPQHF
D: TRBD2; J: TRBJ2-7; V: TRBV19; size: -; DNA: TGTGCCAGTAGTATAGGGGCGGGAGGCGGCTACGAGCAGTACTTC; CDR3: CASSIGAGGGYEQYF
D: TRBD2; J: TRBJ2-3; V: TRBV5-1; size: -; DNA: TGCGCCAGCAGAGCGGGGGGCGTGGATACGCAGTATTTT; CDR3: CASRAGGVDTQYF
D: TRBD1; J: TRBJ1-5; V: TRBV19; size: few; DNA: TGTGCCAGTAGTATTAGGACAGGGGGTCTTCTGAATCAGCCCCAGCATTTT; CDR3: CASSIRTGGLLNQPQHF
D: TRBD2; J: TRBJ2-1; V: TRBV5-1; size: few; DNA: TGCGCCAGCAGCTTGTGGACTAGCGGGGGGGCGCCTGTAAATGAGCAGTTCTTC; CDR3: CASSLWTSGGAPVNEQFF
D: TRBD1; J: TRBJ2-3; V: TRBV19; size: few; DNA: TGTGCCAGTAGTCCCTGGACAGGGTTTTCAGATACGCAGTATTTT; CDR3: CASSPWTGFSDTQYF
D: TRBD1; J: TRBJ2-3; V: TRBV19; size: few; DNA: TGTGCCAGTAGTCCGACAGGGGAATACACAGATACGCAGTATTTT; CDR3: CASSPTGEYTDTQYF
D: -; J: TRBJ2-3; V: TRBV9; size: -; DNA: TGTGCCAGCGGAACTACTTCCTCCACAGATACGCAGTATTTT; CDR3: CASGTTSSTDTQYF
D: -; J: TRBJ1-5; V: TRBV30; size: few; DNA: TGTGCCTGGAGTGGGGGGGACAATCAGCCCCAGCATTTT; CDR3: CAWSGGDNQPQHF
D: TRBD2; J: TRBJ2-2; V: TRBV7-2; size: -; DNA: TGTGCCAGCAGCTTAGTGCTAGCGGGGAGGCTTCGCGGGGAGCTGTTTTTT; CDR3: CASSLVLAGRLRGELFF
D: TRBD1; J: TRBJ1-2; V: TRBV29-1; size: -; DNA: TGCAGCGGGGGACAGGGCGATAACTATGGCTACACCTTC; CDR3: CSGGQGDNYGYTF
D: -; J: TRBJ2-3; V: TRBV7-9; size: -; DNA: TGTGCCAGCAGCTTAAAGTGGCGGGGTACGAGCACAGATACGCAGTATTTT; CDR3: CASSLKWRGTSTDTQYF
D: TRBD1; J: TRBJ1-2; V: TRBV5-5; size: -; DNA: TGTGCCAGCAGCTTGACGGACAGGGGCACCTATGGCTACACCTTC; CDR3: CASSLTDRGTYGYTF
D: -; J: TRBJ1-2; V: TRBV7-2; size: -; DNA: TGTGCCAGCAGCTTGGTCCGGACAGATGGCTACACCTTC; CDR3: CASSLVRTDGYTF
D: TRBD1; J: TRBJ2-5; V: TRBV27; size: -; DNA: TGTGCCAGCAGTTGGGACAGGGGGCGAGAAGAGACCCAGTACTTC; CDR3: CASSWDRGREETQYF
D: -; J: TRBJ1-2; V: TRBV9; size: once; DNA: TGTGCCAGCAGCGTAGCTCAGCCGGCGGGAGATTATGGCTACACCTTC; CDR3: CASSVAQPAGDYGYTF
D: TRBD2; J: TRBJ2-1; V: TRBV7-8; size: -; DNA: TGTGCCAGCAGCTTCACTAGCGGGGGGGAAGAGCAGTTCTTC; CDR3: CASSFTSGGEEQFF
D: -; J: TRBJ1-3; V: TRBV5-5; size: -; DNA: TGTGCCAGCAGCCCGGTCGGGGGAAACACCATATATTTT; CDR3: CASSPVGGNTIYF
D: -; J: TRBJ1-5; V: TRBV5-1; size: -; DNA: TGCGCCAGCAGCCCGGGGGAGGGAGGTCAGCCCCAGCATTTT; CDR3: CASSPGEGGQPQHF